This passage covers 12 T cell receptor beta chains from one sample sequenced in a study of blood T cell repertoires in COVID-19 (dated by TCRdb to about 2020). Library creation used the immunoSEQ multiplex PCR assay. The table was pulled from immuneACCESS by TCRdb, which kept in-frame rearrangements only. Such tables lose some clones; where checked, under half of the loss comes from unresolved V genes, and the rest has no known cause. Counted in this sample were fewer than 350,000 clones; roughly 93% of them appeared once. About 2.3% of the sample belongs to the ten largest clones. Sequencing input: PBMCs or T cells enriched from blood (not recorded which). Receptors originate from a woman in her 40s with acute COVID-19.

V and J are TRBV4-1 and TRBJ2-2; possibly TRBD2 for D (5 bases). V lost 0 bases, J lost 4 bases, and 12 bases lay in between. The germline CDR1 and CDR2 sequences are MGHRA and YSYEKL. This CDR3 has 16 residues. The CDR3 DNA follows: TGCGCCAGCAGCCAAGAAAAGGGAGTAGGCACCGGGGAGCTGTTTTTT. It encodes CASSQEKGVGTGELFF.

The chain is built from TRBV20-1 and TRBJ1-1; D is uncertain. V gave up 3 bases and J gave up 1 base, with 15 bases separating them. The germline CDR1 and CDR2 sequences are DFQATT and SNEGSKA (reference sequence). The CDR3 consists of 15 residues. The CDR3 coding sequence is TGCAGTGCTAGTAGTCCAGGCACCCGGAACACTGAAGCTTTCTTT. Translating gives CSASSPGTRNTEAFF.

V usage is TRBV10-2 and J usage is TRBJ1-2; 11 nucleotides align to TRBD1. The V gene end was trimmed by 6 bases and the J gene end by 3 bases; junction bases not matched to a gene: 3. This CDR3 comprises 14 residues. CDR1 is WSHSY, CDR2 SAAADI, per germline. The CDR3 loop is CASSGQGADYGYTF. The CDR3 nucleotides are TGCGCCAGCAGCGGACAGGGGGCGGACTATGGCTACACCTTC.

The chain links TRBV3-1 (or the pseudogene TRBV3-2) to TRBJ1-2, with 9 positions matching TRBD1. CDR3 length: 14 residues. Germline-derived CDR1 and CDR2 are LGHDT and YNNKEL (reference sequence). V shed 3 bases, J shed 5 bases, and the junction held 4 bases outside the gene matches. CDR3 sequence: CASSQGQGPYGYTF. In DNA, the CDR3 is TGTGCCAGCAGCCAGGGACAGGGACCGTATGGCTACACCTTC.

The chain uses TRBV7-2 and TRBJ2-1; no firm D call. V shed 5 bases and J shed 6 bases, with 11 bases lying between them. The CDR3 loop spans 13 amino acids. CDR1 is SGHTA, CDR2 FQGNSA, per germline. This chain's CDR3 is CASSRRFRNEQFF. The CDR3 DNA follows: TGTGCCAGCAGCCGTAGATTCCGCAATGAGCAGTTCTTC.

This chain joins TRBV28 and TRBJ2-2; D remains unclear. V dropped 6 bases and J dropped 2 bases, with 4 bases sitting between them. Germline V CDR1 and CDR2: MDHEN, SYDVKM. CDR3 length equals 12 residues. The CDR3 sequence is CASSYNTGELFF. For the CDR3, the DNA is TGTGCCAGCAGCTATAACACCGGGGAGCTGTTTTTT.

This clone was observed a few times. The rearrangement joins TRBV28 to TRBJ2-5; 7 bases align to TRBD1. The CDR3 spans 13 residues. The J segment lost 3 bases and the V segment lost 7 bases, leaving 5 bases of the junction unmatched. CDR1 and CDR2 from the germline V gene are MDHEN and SYDVKM. CDR3 amino acids: CASTGQVEETQYF. The CDR3 nucleotides read TGTGCCAGCACCGGACAGGTGGAAGAGACCCAGTACTTC.

This chain connects TRBV6-1 to TRBJ1-5; TRBD1 matches at 8 bases. V dropped 3 bases and J dropped 5; count of bases not matched to a gene: 3. The germline CDR1 and CDR2 sequences are MNHNS and SASEGT. The CDR3 contains 14 residues. The CDR3 loop reads CASSEGQEHQPQHF. CDR3 DNA sequence: TGTGCCAGCAGTGAGGGACAGGAGCATCAGCCCCAGCATTTT.

This clone was found once. The V and J genes are TRBV3-1 (or the pseudogene TRBV3-2) and TRBJ2-1; TRBD2 aligns across 13 bases. Germline CDR1 reads LGHDT; CDR2 reads YNNKEL (reference sequence). Trimming at V came to 5 bases and at J to 7 bases, leaving 2 bases not matched to a gene. CDR3 size: 14 residues. CDR3 protein: CASSRLAGGNEQFF. The CDR3, as DNA: TGTGCCAGCAGCAGACTAGCGGGGGGAAATGAGCAGTTCTTC.

The chain combines TRBV7-9 with TRBJ2-7; a weak D match, TRBD1 (5 bases). The CDR3 spans 16 residues. CDR1 SEHNR and CDR2 FQNEAQ come from the germline V gene (reference sequence). V was trimmed by 5 bases and J by 2 bases, leaving 19 bases between them. The CDR3 DNA is TGTGCCAGCAGCACTCCCCGCGGACACAAAACCTACGAGCAGTACTTC. Its translation: CASSTPRGHKTYEQYF.

The V gene is TRBV28, the J gene TRBJ2-2; D might be TRBD1 (5 bases). CDR3 length: 12 amino acids. Germline V gives CDR1 MDHEN, CDR2 SYDVKM. V gave up 5 bases and J gave up 7 bases, with 8 bases separating them. The CDR3 region is CASSLRVGELFF. The CDR3 region has the DNA TGTGCCAGCAGTCTCAGGGTCGGGGAGCTGTTTTTT.

The rearrangement links TRBV18 to TRBJ1-1; TRBD1 might be the D (5 bases). Germline CDR1 KGHSH, CDR2 LQKENI. This CDR3 contains 15 residues. V lost 4 bases to trimming and J lost 3 bases, with 15 bases between them. Written as DNA, the CDR3 is TGTGCCAGCTCACTTAGGGGAAACCGGGACACTGAAGCTTTCTTT. The encoded protein is CASSLRGNRDTEAFF.